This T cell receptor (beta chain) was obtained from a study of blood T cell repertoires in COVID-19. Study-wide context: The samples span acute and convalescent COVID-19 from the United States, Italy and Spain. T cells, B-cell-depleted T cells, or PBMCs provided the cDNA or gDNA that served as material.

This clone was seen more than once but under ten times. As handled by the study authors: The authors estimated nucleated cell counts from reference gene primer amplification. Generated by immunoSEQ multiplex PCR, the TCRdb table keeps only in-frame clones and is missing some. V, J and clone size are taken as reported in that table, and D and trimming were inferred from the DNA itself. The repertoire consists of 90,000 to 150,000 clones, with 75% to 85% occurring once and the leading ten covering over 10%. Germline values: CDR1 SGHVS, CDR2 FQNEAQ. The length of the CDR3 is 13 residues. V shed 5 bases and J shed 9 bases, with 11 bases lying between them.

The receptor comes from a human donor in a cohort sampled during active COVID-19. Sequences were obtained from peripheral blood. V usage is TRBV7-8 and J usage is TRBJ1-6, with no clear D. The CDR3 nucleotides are TGTGCCAGCAGCCAAGCTCGGGGTTCACCCCTCCACTTT. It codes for CASSQARGSPLHF.